A single sample is the source of the 31 T cell receptor beta chains below, sequenced in a study of graft-versus-host responses after intestinal transplantation. TCRdb keeps only in-frame clones here, not all; method: immunoSEQ multiplex PCR. The table records about 90,000 clones, roughly four fifths of them present only once. For these receptors, no antigen is known. The material was unstimulated CD8+ T cells sorted from spleen or lymph node cells, obtained before intestinal transplant. The receptors were gathered from a human donor who received an intestinal transplant.

The V and J genes are TRBV19 and TRBJ2-7; tentatively, D is TRBD2 (6 bases). Trimming pared 6 bases from V and 2 bases from J, leaving 23 bases between. The germline V gene encodes CDR1 LNHDA and CDR2 SQIVND (reference sequence). CDR3 size: 17 residues. CDR3 sequence: CASSPVAPVVAAYEQYF. For the CDR3, the DNA is TGTGCCAGTAGCCCCGTAGCCCCGGTGGTAGCGGCCTACGAGCAGTACTTC.

As DNA, the CDR3 is TGTGCCAGCAGCGCAGTGGGGGATACGCAGTATTTT. It codes for CASSAVGDTQYF. The rearrangement joins TRBV7-3 to TRBJ2-3; D call uncertain. Germline CDR1 SGHTA, CDR2 FQGTGA. Trimming stripped 5 bases from V and 6 bases from J, with 9 bases between. This CDR3 contains 12 residues. Full variable domain (rest looked up from reference TRBV7-3 and TRBJ2-3): GAGVSQTPSNKVTEKGKYVELRCDPISGHTALYWYRQSLGQGPEFLIYFQGTGAADDSGLPNDRFFAVRPEGSVSTLKIQRTERGDSAVYLCASSAVGDTQYFGPGTRLTVL.

This chain joins TRBV7-9 and TRBJ1-1, with a weak D call TRBD1 (6 bases). In germline, CDR1 is SEHNR, CDR2 FQNEAQ (reference sequence). This CDR3 has 18 residues. V dropped 4 bases and J dropped 2 bases, with 23 bases sitting between them. The CDR3 region has the DNA TGTGCCAGCAGCTCCCCGGGGGCAATTGTAGGGTTTAACACTGAAGCTTTCTTT. Protein product: CASSSPGAIVGFNTEAFF. The variable domain in full, completed from reference TRBV7-9 and TRBJ1-1, reads DTGVSQNPRHKITKRGQNVTFRCDPISEHNRLYWYRQTLGQGPEFLTYFQNEAQLEKSRLLSDRFSAERPKGSFSTLEIQRTEQGDSAMYLCASSSPGAIVGFNTEAFFGQGTRLTVV.

This chain links TRBV19 with TRBJ1-6; D possibly corresponds to TRBD1 (6 bases). V was pared by 9 bases and J by 7 bases, with 13 bases between. The CDR3 is 13 residues long. Germline CDR1 LNHDA, CDR2 SQIVND (reference sequence). As DNA, the CDR3 is TGTGCCAGCTCCCCAGGGGAGAATTCACCCCTCCACTTT. Translation: CASSPGENSPLHF.

The chain employs TRBV7-2 and TRBJ2-2; D perhaps matches TRBD2 (6 bases). Germline V CDR1 and CDR2: SGHTA, FQGNSA. Trimming removed 0 bases at V and 5 bases at J, with 7 bases between. The CDR3 is 14 amino acids. The CDR3, as DNA: TGTGCCAGCAGCTTAGCGGGGAGGACCGGGGAGCTGTTTTTT. This codes for CASSLAGRTGELFF.

V and J are TRBV28 and TRBJ2-6; D is uncertain. Trimming took 6 bases from V and 0 from J, leaving 12 bases between them. CDR1 and CDR2 from the germline V gene are MDHEN and SYDVKM. This CDR3 region has 16 residues. CDR3 in amino acids: CASRYETASGANVLTF. The CDR3 DNA is TGTGCCAGCAGGTATGAAACAGCCTCTGGGGCCAACGTCCTGACTTTC.

V gene TRBV5-4 combines with J gene TRBJ1-2, with TRBD1 identical over 7 bases. J gave up 2 bases and V 2 bases, and 3 bases lay outside the gene matches. Germline assignment: CDR1 SGHNT and CDR2 YYREEE (reference sequence). This CDR3 is built from 14 residues. This chain's CDR3 is CASSFEQGNYGYTF. The CDR3 DNA is TGTGCCAGCAGCTTCGAACAGGGGAACTATGGCTACACCTTC.

The gene calls are TRBV6-5 and TRBJ2-7; perhaps TRBD1 as D (5 bases). This CDR3 is 13 amino acids long. Looked up from germline, CDR1 is MNHEY and CDR2 is SVGAGI. Trimming took 0 bases from V and 3 from J, leaving 6 bases between them. The CDR3 spells CASSYSDSYEQYF. DNA for the CDR3: TGTGCCAGCAGTTACTCAGACAGCTACGAGCAGTACTTC.

The chain is built from TRBV7-6 and TRBJ2-1; D is uncertain. The CDR3 contains 12 residues. V was shortened by 5 bases and J by 8 bases, with 10 bases between the two germline ends. CDR1 is SGHVS and CDR2 is FNYEAQ in the germline V gene. The CDR3 protein is CASSHPLDEQFF. The CDR3 DNA reads as TGTGCCAGCAGCCATCCCTTGGATGAGCAGTTCTTC.

This clone was seen only a few times. V usage is TRBV5-1 and J usage is TRBJ2-1; 13 nucleotides agree with TRBD2. The CDR3 is 15 amino acids. The trim removed 0 bases at V and 7 bases at J, leaving 1 base unmatched. Germline V gene sequence: CDR1 SGHRS, CDR2 YFSETQ. DNA for the CDR3: TGCGCCAGCAGCTTGGGACTAGCGGGGGGAAATGAGCAGTTCTTC. Its protein product is CASSLGLAGGNEQFF.

The chain is built from TRBV27 and TRBJ2-7; tentatively, D is TRBD2 (6 bases). CDR1 and CDR2 from the germline V gene are MNHEY and SMNVEV (reference sequence). The CDR3 has 15 residues. Deletions cut 2 bases from V and 2 bases from J, with 13 bases between. The CDR3 loop is CASSLIGEATYEQYF. DNA of the CDR3: TGTGCCAGCAGTTTAATCGGGGAGGCTACCTACGAGCAGTACTTC.

The V and J genes are TRBV5-1 and TRBJ2-7; TRBD1 matches at 7 bases. Germline V lookup: CDR1 SGHRS, CDR2 YFSETQ. Trimming cost V 0 bases and J 2 bases; bases outside gene matches: 5. The CDR3 spans 15 residues. This chain's CDR3 is CASSLAGQEPYEQYF. CDR3 in DNA: TGCGCCAGCAGCTTGGCCGGACAGGAGCCCTACGAGCAGTACTTC.

The chain combines TRBV19 with TRBJ2-7, with TRBD1 identical over 9 bases. Germline V CDR1 and CDR2: LNHDA, SQIVND (reference sequence). The CDR3 runs 13 residues. J was trimmed by 4 bases and V by 3 bases; bases with no gene match: 1. CDR3 amino acids: CASSMGQGYEQYF. The CDR3 bases are TGTGCCAGTAGTATGGGACAGGGTTACGAGCAGTACTTC. The full variable domain, rest sourced from reference TRBV19 and TRBJ2-7, is DGGITQSPKYLFRKEGQNVTLSCEQNLNHDAMYWYRQDPGQGLRLIYYSQIVNDFQKGDIAEGYSVSREKKESFPLTVTSAQKNPTAFYLCASSMGQGYEQYFGPGTRLTVT.

This chain uses TRBV7-9 with TRBJ2-1; no firm D call. Germline-derived CDR1 and CDR2 are SEHNR and FQNEAQ (reference sequence). Trimming shortened V by 4 bases and J by 2 bases, and 3 bases separated the two germline ends. This CDR3 spans 12 amino acids. CDR3 DNA: TGTGCCAGCAGCTCCACCTACAATGAGCAGTTCTTC. Protein sequence: CASSSTYNEQFF.

V and J are TRBV28 and TRBJ2-3; D is unresolved. V was pared by 1 base and J by 4 bases, with 3 bases between. The CDR3 is made up of 12 amino acids. Germline CDR1 and CDR2: MDHEN and SYDVKM. The CDR3 DNA reads TGTGCCAGCAGTTTATTACCAGATACGCAGTATTTT. It translates to CASSLLPDTQYF.

This chain joins TRBV7-8 and TRBJ2-1; 7 bases map to TRBD2. Trimming cost V 0 bases and J 6 bases; bases outside gene matches: 8. Germline CDR1 SGHVS, CDR2 FQNEAQ. This CDR3 has 16 residues. For the CDR3, the DNA is TGTGCCAGCAGCTTAGCGCGGCTAGCGGAACGCAATGAGCAGTTCTTC. Protein product: CASSLARLAERNEQFF.

This chain uses TRBV23-1 with TRBJ2-1, with TRBD2 matching over 7 bases. TRBV23-1 is designated an ORF whose function remains uncertain. V lost 8 bases and J lost 3; bases outside the gene matches: 19. CDR3 size: 18 residues. CDR3 residues: CASSLKAARGGSYNEQFF. CDR3 sequence (DNA): TGCGCCAGCTCACTCAAAGCCGCCCGCGGCGGGAGCTACAATGAGCAGTTCTTC.

Note on this clone: The junction differs from germline at one of its ends, possibly a read error. The CDR3 DNA sequence: TGTGCCAGCAGCCTAGCGGGGCCCACCTACGAGCAGTACTTC. Its protein is CASSLAGPTYEQYF. The gene calls are TRBV7-2 and TRBJ2-7; 9 bases are shared with TRBD2. Germline CDR1 reads SGHTA; CDR2 reads FQGNSA. The CDR3 runs 14 residues.

The chain joins TRBV5-6 to TRBJ1-2; D ambiguous. CDR1 and CDR2 (germline): SGHDT, YYEEEE. V gave up 0 bases and J gave up 4 bases, with 7 bases separating them. This CDR3 is built from 13 residues. The CDR3 here is CASSLDSLYGYTF. The CDR3 bases are TGTGCCAGCAGCTTGGACAGCCTCTATGGCTACACCTTC.

The chain links TRBV11-3 to TRBJ2-5; 7 nucleotides align to TRBD1. This CDR3 contains 14 residues. With V trimmed by 4 bases and J by 5 bases, 7 bases remained unmatched. Germline V gives CDR1 SGHNT, CDR2 YENEEA. CDR3: CASSSPGQSETQYF. The CDR3 DNA follows: TGTGCCAGCAGCTCCCCGGGACAGAGCGAGACCCAGTACTTC.

The CDR3 DNA is TGTGCCAGCAGCTCCGGGACAGGCCCTTACGAGCAGTACTTC. Its protein product is CASSSGTGPYEQYF. The chain employs TRBV6-5 and TRBJ2-5; 8 nucleotides align to TRBD1. The J call may not be correct, given that the DNA end is closer to TRBJ2-7. Germline loops: CDR1 MNHEY, CDR2 SVGAGI. This CDR3 is 14 amino acids long.

DNA of the CDR3: TGCGCCAGCAGCTTGGCCGACTTCTACCAAGAGACCCAGTACTTC. This translates into CASSLADFYQETQYF. The J gene is TRBJ2-5, the V gene TRBV5-1; D is unresolved. There are 15 residues in the CDR3. Looked up from germline, CDR1 is SGHRS and CDR2 is YFSETQ. Trimming shortened V by 0 bases and J by 0 bases, and 9 bases separated the two germline ends.

The count of this clone is one. Relative to the germline gene, one junction end is altered; a read error may explain this. This same CDR3 is encoded by further DNA sequences in the sample. The chain employs TRBV28 and TRBJ1-1; D remains ambiguous. The CDR3 totals 14 residues. CDR1 and CDR2 from the germline V gene are MDHEN and SYDVKM. The CDR3 reads CASSLLPANTEAFF. CDR3 DNA: TGTGCCAGCAGTTTACTCCCAGCGAACACTGAAGCCTTCTTT.

Turning to this clone: The junction and the germline gene differ at one end; a read error may be behind it. Distinct nucleotide sequences in the sample also encode this CDR3. The chain joins TRBV27 to TRBJ2-7, with TRBD2 matching over 11 bases. The CDR3 consists of 17 residues. Germline values: CDR1 MNHEY, CDR2 SMNVEV (reference sequence). The CDR3 DNA sequence: TGCGCCAGCAGTTTGGCGGGGGCTAGCGGGGGGTTCTACGAGCAGTACTTC. Its translation is CASSLAGASGGFYEQYF.

Turning to this clone: A junction end diverges from the germline sequence, so it may reflect a read error. V usage is TRBV4-1 and J usage is TRBJ2-3; D unclear. The V gene's germline CDR1 is MGHRA and CDR2 YSYEKL. The CDR3 extends over 13 amino acids. The CDR3 DNA sequence: TGCGCCAGCGGCCAATCCATCACAGATACGCAGTATTTT. It specifies CASGQSITDTQYF.

This clone is a singleton in its sample. J is TRBJ2-7 and V is TRBV4-1; D gene unclear. Germline lookup yields CDR1 MGHRA and CDR2 YSYEKL. This CDR3 contains 17 residues. Trimming took off 0 bases at V and 0 bases at J, with 15 bases between the two ends. This chain's CDR3 is CASSQETGWDLSYEQYF. DNA for the CDR3: TGCGCCAGCAGCCAAGAAACTGGTTGGGATCTCTCCTACGAGCAGTACTTC.

The chain recombines TRBV6-5 with TRBJ2-1; TRBD2 might be the D (6 bases). CDR3 size: 15 residues. From germline, CDR1 is MNHEY and CDR2 SVGAGI. V gave up 4 bases and J gave up 8 bases, with 18 bases separating them. CDR3 sequence (DNA): TGTGCCAGCAGTTCGGGGGTAGAAACTGCCTATGAGCAGTTCTTC. Translating gives CASSSGVETAYEQFF.

The chain combines TRBV28 with TRBJ2-1; D might be TRBD1 (6 bases). Germline V gene lookup returns CDR1 MDHEN and CDR2 SYDVKM. The CDR3 runs 19 residues. Trimming pared 3 bases from V and 0 bases from J, leaving 21 bases between. The CDR3 DNA reads as TGTGCCAGCAGTTTCGAGAGGGGGTTTCGACTAAGCTCCTACAATGAGCAGTTCTTC. It is translated as CASSFERGFRLSSYNEQFF. Supplemented by reference TRBV28 and TRBJ2-1, the full variable domain reads DVKVTQSSRYLVKRTGEKVFLECVQDMDHENMFWYRQDPGLGLRLIYFSYDVKMKEKGDIPEGYSVSREKKERFSLILESASTNQTSMYLCASSFERGFRLSSYNEQFFGPGTRLTVL.

In this sample, this clone turned up once. DNA for the CDR3: TGTGCCAGCAGTTTGGGAGGAGGGGGCATTTCACCCCTCCACTTT. Its protein product is CASSLGGGGISPLHF. This chain joins TRBV27 and TRBJ1-6; 7 bases map to TRBD1. CDR1 is MNHEY and CDR2 is SMNVEV in the germline V gene (reference sequence). The CDR3 spans 15 residues. Trimming at V came to 3 bases and at J to 9 bases, leaving 8 bases not matched to a gene.

This clone was observed a few times. The chain couples TRBV6-1 to TRBJ1-6; D not certain. V was cut by 2 bases and J by 7 bases, with 6 bases left in between. Germline CDR1 is MNHNS and CDR2 is SASEGT. This CDR3 comprises 13 residues. The CDR3 protein is CASSEKENSPLHF. The CDR3 DNA reads TGTGCCAGCAGTGAAAAGGAGAATTCACCCCTCCACTTT.

The J gene is TRBJ1-2, the V gene TRBV20-1, with D perhaps matching TRBD1 (5 bases). Trimming cost V 4 bases and J 2 bases, with 5 bases left between them. The CDR3 covers 11 residues. The germline gives CDR1 DFQATT, CDR2 SNEGSKA (reference sequence). Written as DNA, the CDR3 is TGCAGTGCTACAGGGAACTATGGCTACACCTTC. It codes for CSATGNYGYTF.